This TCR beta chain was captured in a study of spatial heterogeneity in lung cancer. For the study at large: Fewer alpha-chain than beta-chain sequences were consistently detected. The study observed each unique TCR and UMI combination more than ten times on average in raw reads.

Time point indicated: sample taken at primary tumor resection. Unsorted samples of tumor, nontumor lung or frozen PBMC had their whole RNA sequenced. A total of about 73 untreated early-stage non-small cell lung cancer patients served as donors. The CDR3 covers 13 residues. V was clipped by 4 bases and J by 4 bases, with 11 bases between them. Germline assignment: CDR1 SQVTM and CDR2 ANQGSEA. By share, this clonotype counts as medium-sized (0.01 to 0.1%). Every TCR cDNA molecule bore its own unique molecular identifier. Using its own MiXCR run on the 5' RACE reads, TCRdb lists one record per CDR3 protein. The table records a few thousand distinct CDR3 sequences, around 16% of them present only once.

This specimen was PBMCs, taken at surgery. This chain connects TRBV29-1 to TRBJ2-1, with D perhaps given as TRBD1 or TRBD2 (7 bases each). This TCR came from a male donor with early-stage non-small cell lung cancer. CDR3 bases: TGCAGCGTTGCGCAGGGGGGGTACAATGAGCAGTTCTTC. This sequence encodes CSVAQGGYNEQFF.